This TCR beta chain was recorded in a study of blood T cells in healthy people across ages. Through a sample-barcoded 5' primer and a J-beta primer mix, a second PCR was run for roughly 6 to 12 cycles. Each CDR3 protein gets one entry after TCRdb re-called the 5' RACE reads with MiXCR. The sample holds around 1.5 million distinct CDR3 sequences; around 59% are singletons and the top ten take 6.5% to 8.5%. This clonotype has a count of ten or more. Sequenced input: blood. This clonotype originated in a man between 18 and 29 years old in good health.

The CDR3 region has the DNA TGCAGTGCGACTCTAGCGAGGTCCAGAGAGACCCAGTACTTC. It is translated as CSATLARSRETQYF. The chain combines TRBV20-1 with TRBJ2-5; D is perhaps TRBD2 (6 bases). Trimming stripped 6 bases from V and 4 bases from J, with 18 bases between. Per germline, CDR1 DFQATT and CDR2 SNEGSKA (reference sequence). This CDR3 is built from 14 residues.